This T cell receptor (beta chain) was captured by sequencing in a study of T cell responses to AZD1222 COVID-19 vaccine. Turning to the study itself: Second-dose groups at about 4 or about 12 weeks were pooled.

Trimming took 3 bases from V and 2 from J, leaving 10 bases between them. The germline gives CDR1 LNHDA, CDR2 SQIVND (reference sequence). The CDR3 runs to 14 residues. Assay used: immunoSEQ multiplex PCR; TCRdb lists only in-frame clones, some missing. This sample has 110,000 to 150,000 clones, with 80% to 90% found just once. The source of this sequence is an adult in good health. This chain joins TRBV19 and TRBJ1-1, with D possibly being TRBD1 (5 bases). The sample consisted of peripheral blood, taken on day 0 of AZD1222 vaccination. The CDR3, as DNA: TGTGCCAGTAGTATGATGAGGGGAAACACTGAAGCTTTCTTT. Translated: CASSMMRGNTEAFF. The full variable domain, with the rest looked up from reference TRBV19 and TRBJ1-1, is DGGITQSPKYLFRKEGQNVTLSCEQNLNHDAMYWYRQDPGQGLRLIYYSQIVNDFQKGDIAEGYSVSREKKESFPLTVTSAQKNPTAFYLCASSMMRGNTEAFFGQGTRLTVV.